Listed below are T cell receptor beta chains from one sample, sequenced in a study of T cells in Graves' hyperthyroidism and ophthalmopathy. One entry per CDR3 protein, called by TCRdb with MiXCR from the multiplex PCR reads. Seen here are over 400,000 distinct CDR3 sequences, roughly 22% observed once, and the top ten hold approximately 49%. Specimen: blood. The receptors stem from a woman in her 70s with Graves' ophthalmopathy. CDR3s include the opening cysteine and the closing phenylalanine or tryptophan. The order of the fields is CDR3 protein, CDR3 DNA, CDR3 length, D gene, V gene, clone size, J gene. The D gene is left open where the match is weak. Clone size, where shown, is once, few, many, or a class for clones that have expanded.

CDR3: CSARTGNGEKLFF
DNA: TGCAGTGCTAGGACAGGGAATGGCGAAAAACTGTTTTTT
length: 13
D: TRBD1
V: TRBV20-1
size: .
J: TRBJ1-4

CDR3: CASSNRLARHNEQFF
DNA: TGTGCCAGCAGCAACCGACTAGCTAGGCACAATGAGCAGTTCTTC
length: 15
D: TRBD2
V: TRBV11-3
size: many
J: TRBJ2-1

CDR3: CASSRSGSYEQYF
DNA: TGTGCCAGCAGCCGTAGCGGGAGTTACGAGCAGTACTTC
length: 13
D: TRBD2
V: TRBV12-3/TRBV12-4
size: many
J: TRBJ2-7

CDR3: CAITPGAGPSYNEQFF
DNA: TGTGCCATCACCCCGGGGGCGGGGCCATCCTACAATGAGCAGTTCTTC
length: 16
D: .
V: TRBV10-3
size: .
J: TRBJ2-1

CDR3: CASSLAEAGGPDGQYF
DNA: TGCGCCAGCAGCTTGGCCGAGGCGGGAGGGCCCGACGGGCAGTACTTC
length: 16
D: TRBD2
V: TRBV5-1
size: .
J: TRBJ2-7

CDR3: CSARDSLRETQYF
DNA: TGCAGTGCTAGAGATAGCCTTAGAGAGACCCAGTACTTC
length: 13
D: .
V: TRBV20-1
size: .
J: TRBJ2-5

CDR3: CSAVTGLAGGDEQFF
DNA: TGCAGTGCCGTAACTGGACTAGCGGGAGGGGATGAGCAGTTCTTC
length: 15
D: TRBD2
V: TRBV20-1
size: few
J: TRBJ2-1

CDR3: CSARDSGRTYEQYF
DNA: TGCAGTGCTAGAGATTCCGGCAGGACCTACGAGCAGTACTTC
length: 14
D: .
V: TRBV20-1
size: few
J: TRBJ2-7

CDR3: CASSVRRGDGGLFF
DNA: TGTGCCAGCAGTGTCCGGAGGGGCGACGGCGGACTGTTTTTT
length: 14
D: .
V: TRBV2
size: .
J: TRBJ1-4

CDR3: CASTRSGTHYGYTF
DNA: TGTGCCAGCACCAGATCCGGGACCCACTATGGCTACACCTTC
length: 14
D: .
V: TRBV6-1
size: .
J: TRBJ1-2

CDR3: CASSTGGLDGYTF
DNA: TGTGCCAGTAGTACAGGGGGCTTGGATGGCTACACCTTC
length: 13
D: TRBD1
V: TRBV19
size: once
J: TRBJ1-2

CDR3: CASSSGTGDEKLFF
DNA: TGCGCCAGCAGCTCCGGGACAGGGGACGAAAAACTGTTTTTT
length: 14
D: TRBD1
V: TRBV5-1
size: few
J: TRBJ1-4

CDR3: CASSLAGQLSTEAFF
DNA: TGTGCCAGTAGCCTAGCGGGGCAGTTGAGCACTGAAGCTTTCTTT
length: 15
D: .
V: TRBV19
size: .
J: TRBJ1-1

CDR3: CASCRLGYEQYF
DNA: TGTGCCAGCTGCAGGTTAGGCTACGAGCAGTACTTC
length: 12
D: .
V: TRBV28
size: few
J: TRBJ2-7

CDR3: CASSYSSGLAGDEQFF
DNA: TGTGCCAGCAGTTACTCGAGTGGACTAGCGGGAGATGAGCAGTTCTTC
length: 16
D: TRBD2
V: TRBV6-2/TRBV6-3
size: few
J: TRBJ2-1

CDR3: CASTGGGQSSYEQYF
DNA: TGCGCCAGCACCGGGGGGGGTCAGAGCTCCTACGAGCAGTACTTC
length: 15
D: TRBD2
V: TRBV10-2
size: .
J: TRBJ2-7

CDR3: CASTQQGLNTEAFF
DNA: TGTGCCAGCACCCAACAGGGGTTGAACACTGAAGCTTTCTTT
length: 14
D: TRBD1
V: TRBV6-1
size: .
J: TRBJ1-1

CDR3: CASSFQQGLYSNYGYTF
DNA: TGCGCCAGCAGCTTCCAACAGGGCCTCTACTCTAACTATGGCTACACCTTC
length: 17
D: .
V: TRBV5-1
size: .
J: TRBJ1-2

CDR3: CATSSTVRGSDRFF
DNA: TGTGCCACCAGCAGTACCGTTCGGGGGTCGGACAGGTTCTTC
length: 14
D: .
V: TRBV15
size: few
J: TRBJ2-1

CDR3: CASSIGGVSNQPQHF
DNA: TGTGCCAGTAGTATAGGCGGGGTTAGCAATCAGCCCCAGCATTTT
length: 15
D: .
V: TRBV19
size: .
J: TRBJ1-5

CDR3: CASTGARSTEAFF
DNA: TGTGCCAGTACGGGGGCTCGGAGCACTGAAGCTTTCTTT
length: 13
D: .
V: TRBV12-3/TRBV12-4
size: many
J: TRBJ1-1

CDR3: CAGSQKGGKDNEQFF
DNA: TGTGCCGGCAGCCAGAAAGGGGGGAAGGACAATGAGCAGTTCTTC
length: 15
D: .
V: TRBV11-3
size: .
J: TRBJ2-1

CDR3: CASGSTVNTEAFF
DNA: TGTGCTAGTGGTTCGACTGTGAACACTGAAGCTTTCTTT
length: 13
D: .
V: TRBV12-5
size: many
J: TRBJ1-1

CDR3: CASSVQGSPNYGYTF
DNA: TGTGCCAGCAGCGTACAGGGCTCCCCTAACTATGGCTACACCTTC
length: 15
D: .
V: TRBV9
size: few
J: TRBJ1-2

CDR3: CASSPSGGHEQYF
DNA: TGTGCCAGCAGCCCTAGTGGGGGCCACGAGCAGTACTTC
length: 13
D: .
V: TRBV11-2
size: many
J: TRBJ2-7

CDR3: CSGGGWNEQFF
DNA: TGCAGTGGCGGGGGTTGGAATGAGCAGTTCTTC
length: 11
D: TRBD2
V: TRBV20-1
size: few
J: TRBJ2-1

CDR3: CASSALPTIPSETQYF
DNA: TGTGCCAGCAGTGCCCTCCCGACTATCCCTTCGGAGACCCAGTACTTC
length: 16
D: .
V: TRBV2
size: .
J: TRBJ2-5

CDR3: CAIRAASGRNEQFF
DNA: TGTGCCATCAGAGCAGCTAGCGGGAGGAATGAGCAGTTCTTC
length: 14
D: TRBD2
V: TRBV10-3
size: few
J: TRBJ2-1

CDR3: CASSYQGNGGYTF
DNA: TGTGCCAGCAGTTACCAGGGGAACGGTGGCTACACCTTC
length: 13
D: .
V: TRBV12-3/TRBV12-4
size: .
J: TRBJ1-2

CDR3: CASSLIQYNEQFF
DNA: TGTGCCAGCAGCTTAATCCAGTACAATGAGCAGTTCTTC
length: 13
D: .
V: TRBV7-3
size: many
J: TRBJ2-1

CDR3: CSAPVGTGRKYEQYF
DNA: TGCAGTGCCCCCGTGGGGACAGGGAGGAAGTACGAGCAGTACTTC
length: 15
D: TRBD1
V: TRBV20-1
size: .
J: TRBJ2-7

CDR3: CSAGGTGMNTEAFF
DNA: TGCAGTGCTGGAGGGACAGGCATGAACACTGAAGCTTTCTTT
length: 14
D: TRBD1
V: TRBV20-1
size: few
J: TRBJ1-1

CDR3: CASSLREGQGPDTQYF
DNA: TGTGCCAGCAGCCTTCGGGAGGGACAGGGCCCAGATACGCAGTATTTT
length: 16
D: .
V: TRBV7-8
size: few
J: TRBJ2-3

CDR3: CASTIFRGTGTDTQYF
DNA: TGTGCCAGCACGATCTTCCGTGGGACAGGGACCGATACGCAGTATTTT
length: 16
D: TRBD1
V: TRBV2
size: .
J: TRBJ2-3

CDR3: CASTLLQGPPLHF
DNA: TGTGCCAGCACCCTCCTACAGGGTCCACCCCTCCACTTT
length: 13
D: .
V: TRBV7-2
size: few
J: TRBJ1-6

CDR3: CASRRGKQPQHF
DNA: TGTGCCAGCAGGAGGGGGAAACAGCCCCAGCATTTT
length: 12
D: .
V: TRBV12-3/TRBV12-4
size: many
J: TRBJ1-5

CDR3: CAWSVSMNEQFF
DNA: TGTGCCTGGAGTGTATCGATGAATGAGCAGTTCTTC
length: 12
D: .
V: TRBV30
size: many
J: TRBJ2-1

CDR3: CASSMGRGPSYEQYF
DNA: TGTGCCAGTAGTATGGGCAGGGGGCCGTCCTACGAGCAGTACTTC
length: 15
D: TRBD1
V: TRBV19
size: .
J: TRBJ2-7

CDR3: CASSRTRSYEQYF
DNA: TGTGCCAGCAGTCGGACTCGGTCCTACGAGCAGTACTTC
length: 13
D: .
V: TRBV28
size: few
J: TRBJ2-7

CDR3: CASSGSQLQETQYF
DNA: TGTGCCAGCAGTGGGTCACAGCTTCAAGAGACCCAGTACTTC
length: 14
D: .
V: TRBV28
size: many
J: TRBJ2-5

CDR3: CASSVQGGNTEAFF
DNA: TGTGCCAGCAGTGTTCAAGGGGGGAACACTGAAGCTTTCTTT
length: 14
D: .
V: TRBV2
size: many
J: TRBJ1-1

CDR3: CASSAAAGGGSNTEAFF
DNA: TGCGCCAGCAGCGCGGCGGCAGGGGGAGGTTCAAACACTGAAGCTTTCTTT
length: 17
D: TRBD1
V: TRBV5-1
size: few
J: TRBJ1-1